This entry is about one TCR beta chain. The antigen is undetermined. The data derive from a study of PD-1 blockade in classical Hodgkin lymphoma. Study-wide background: Nivolumab 3 mg/kg was given intravenously every 2 weeks. Study-wide results and caveats: Healthy donors reportedly exceeded newly diagnosed patients in baseline TCR diversity. Why the repertoires differ is still unclear, perhaps disease activity or prior therapy. Newly diagnosed patients and complete responders had comparable diversity at baseline.

Libraries were prepared by immunoSEQ multiplex PCR; TCRdb keeps only in-frame clonotypes and omits some of them. Here the sample spans some 110,000 clones, 89% being singletons. Time point of the sample: cycle 4 day 1 (C4D1), after 6 weeks of nivolumab. Relapse after autologous stem cell transplantation occurred in every patient, and brentuximab vedotin exposure varied. Per the germline V gene, CDR1 is DFQATT and CDR2 is SNEGSKA (reference sequence). This CDR3 contains 11 residues. J lost 13 bases, V lost 0 bases, and 4 bases had no gene match. The sample was peripheral blood mononuclear cells (PBMCs), taken before the fourth cycle of nivolumab. The sequence was collected from a human donor with classical Hodgkin lymphoma. The V and J genes are TRBV20-1 and TRBJ2-3; 7 bases agree with TRBD2. CDR3 in amino acids: CSARDWGLKYF. The CDR3 DNA follows: TGCAGTGCTAGAGATTGGGGACTAAAGTATTTT.